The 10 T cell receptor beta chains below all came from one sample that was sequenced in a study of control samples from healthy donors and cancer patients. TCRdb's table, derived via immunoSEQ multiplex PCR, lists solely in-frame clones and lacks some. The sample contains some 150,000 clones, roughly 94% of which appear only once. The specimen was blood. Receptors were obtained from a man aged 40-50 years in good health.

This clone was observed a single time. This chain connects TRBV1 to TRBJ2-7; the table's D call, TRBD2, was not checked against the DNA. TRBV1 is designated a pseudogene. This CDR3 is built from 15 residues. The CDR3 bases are TGCACCAGCAGCCGGAGGGCAGGTTCCTCCTACGAGCAGTACTTC. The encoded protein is CTSSRRAGSSYEQYF.

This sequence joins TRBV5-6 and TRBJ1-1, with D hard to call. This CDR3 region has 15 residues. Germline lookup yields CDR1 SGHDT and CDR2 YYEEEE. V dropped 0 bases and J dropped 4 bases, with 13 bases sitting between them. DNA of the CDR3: TGTGCCAGCAGCTTGGCCAGTTTAAGGAGCACTGAAGCTTTCTTT. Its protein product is CASSLASLRSTEAFF.

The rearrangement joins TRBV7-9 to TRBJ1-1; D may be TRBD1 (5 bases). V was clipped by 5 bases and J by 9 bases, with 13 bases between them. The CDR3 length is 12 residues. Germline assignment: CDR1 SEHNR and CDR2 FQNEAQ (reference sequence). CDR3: CASSPETVKAFF. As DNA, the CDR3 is TGTGCCAGCAGCCCCGAGACAGTAAAAGCTTTCTTT.

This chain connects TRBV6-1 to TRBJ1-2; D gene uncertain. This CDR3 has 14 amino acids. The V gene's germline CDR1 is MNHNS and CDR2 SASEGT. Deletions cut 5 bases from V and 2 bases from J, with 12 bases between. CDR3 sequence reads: CASSPLTGNYGYTF. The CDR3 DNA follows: TGTGCCAGCAGTCCGTTGACGGGGAACTATGGCTACACCTTC.

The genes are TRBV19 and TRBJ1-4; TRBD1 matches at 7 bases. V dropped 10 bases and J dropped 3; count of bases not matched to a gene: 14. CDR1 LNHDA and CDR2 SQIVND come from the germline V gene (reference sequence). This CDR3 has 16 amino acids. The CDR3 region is CATRARATGANEKLFF. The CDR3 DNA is TGTGCCACCAGGGCCCGGGCAACAGGGGCTAATGAAAAACTGTTTTTT. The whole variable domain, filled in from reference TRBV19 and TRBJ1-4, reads DGGITQSPKYLFRKEGQNVTLSCEQNLNHDAMYWYRQDPGQGLRLIYYSQIVNDFQKGDIAEGYSVSREKKESFPLTVTSAQKNPTAFYLCATRARATGANEKLFFGSGTQLSVL.

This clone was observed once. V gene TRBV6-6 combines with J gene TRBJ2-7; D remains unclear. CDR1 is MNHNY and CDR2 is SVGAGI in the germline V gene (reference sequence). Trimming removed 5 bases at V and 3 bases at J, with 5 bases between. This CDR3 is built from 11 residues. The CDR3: CASSPSYEQYF. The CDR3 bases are TGTGCCAGCAGTCCCAGCTACGAGCAGTACTTC.

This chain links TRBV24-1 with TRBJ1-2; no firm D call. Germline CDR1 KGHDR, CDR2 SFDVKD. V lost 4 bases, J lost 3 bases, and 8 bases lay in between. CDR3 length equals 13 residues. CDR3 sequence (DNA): TGTGCCACCAGTGAACCCGGGGACTATGGCTACACCTTC. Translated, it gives CATSEPGDYGYTF.

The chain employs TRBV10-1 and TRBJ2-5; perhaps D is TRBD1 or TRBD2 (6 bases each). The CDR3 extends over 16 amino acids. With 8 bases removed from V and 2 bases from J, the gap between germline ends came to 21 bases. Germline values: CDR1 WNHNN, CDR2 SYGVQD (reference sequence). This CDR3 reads CASLTDKGGWQETQYF. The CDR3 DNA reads TGCGCCAGCCTCACTGACAAGGGGGGATGGCAAGAGACCCAGTACTTC.

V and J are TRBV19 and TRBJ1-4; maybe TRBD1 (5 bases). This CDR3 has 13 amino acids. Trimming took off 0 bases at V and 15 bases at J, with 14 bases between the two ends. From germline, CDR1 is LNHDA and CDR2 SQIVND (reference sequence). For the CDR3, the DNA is TGTGCCAGTAGTATAGATTTCTCGGGACCGATGTTTTTT. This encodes CASSIDFSGPMFF.

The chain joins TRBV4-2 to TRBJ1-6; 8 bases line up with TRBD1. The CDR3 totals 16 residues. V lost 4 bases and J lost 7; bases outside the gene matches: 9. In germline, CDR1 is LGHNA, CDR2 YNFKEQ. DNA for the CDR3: TGTGCCAGCAGCCGCGAGACAGGGGCAGGAAATTCACCCCTCCACTTT. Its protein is CASSRETGAGNSPLHF.